These 23 T cell receptor beta chains originate from one sample sequenced in a study (dated by TCRdb to the mid-2010s). Library preparation employed RT-PCR. Sequencing was carried out with an Illumina MiSeq. In TCRdb, the public reads were trimmed at Q25 with fastp and aligned with MiXCR, with productive beta chains retained. Rows with one shared CDR3 protein collapse into an entry with the most common genes and DNA. This sample gives about 680,000 distinct CDR3 sequences in total; approximately 14% of them show up just once. The top ten clonotypes cover roughly 3.6% of the sample. Sequencing was performed on memory CD4+ T cells from blood. The source is a female donor in good health, serving as a healthy control.

This clonotype was counted only a few times. The chain has TRBV27 and TRBJ2-5, with a possible D match to TRBD1 (5 bases). Trimming cost V 6 bases and J 5 bases, with 13 bases left between them. The V gene's germline CDR1 is MNHEY and CDR2 SMNVEV (reference sequence). CDR3 length: 13 residues. CDR3 in amino acids: CASSRAVFETQYF. The CDR3 bases are TGTGCCAGCAGCAGGGCCGTTTTCGAGACCCAGTACTTC.

The rearrangement joins TRBV7-2 to TRBJ1-2, with D possibly matching TRBD1 (5 bases). Germline V gene lookup returns CDR1 SGHTA and CDR2 FQGNSA. V lost 0 bases, J lost 5 bases, and 10 bases lay in between. There are 14 residues in the CDR3. The CDR3 nucleotides are TGTGCCAGCAGCTTAGCAGGCAGGGTTTATGGCTACACCTTC. Protein sequence: CASSLAGRVYGYTF. The full variable domain, its missing parts supplied by reference TRBV7-2 and TRBJ1-2, is GAGVSQSPSNKVTEKGKDVELRCDPISGHTALYWYRQSLGQGLEFLIYFQGNSAPDKSGLPSDRFSAERTGGSVSTLTIQRTQQEDSAVYLCASSLAGRVYGYTFGSGTRLTVV.

The chain couples TRBV9 to TRBJ2-1; TRBD1 matches at 9 bases. Germline V gives CDR1 SGDLS, CDR2 YYNGEE. The junction had 12 bases not matched to a gene; V was cut back by 2 bases and J by 9 bases. The CDR3 totals 16 residues. This CDR3 reads CASSVGEGQGHSEQFF. CDR3 sequence (DNA): TGTGCCAGCAGCGTGGGGGAGGGACAGGGTCATAGTGAGCAGTTCTTC.

The rearrangement links TRBV7-9 to TRBJ2-7; unclear D gene. This CDR3 spans 11 amino acids. The V and J ends lost 5 bases and 6 bases respectively, with 8 bases between them. From germline, CDR1 is SEHNR and CDR2 FQNEAQ (reference sequence). The DNA of the CDR3 is TGTGCCAGCAGCCGTTCCCTCGAGCAGTACTTC. It is translated as CASSRSLEQYF.

The V call is TRBV28, the J call TRBJ2-2; D is ambiguous. Trimming shortened V by 5 bases and J by 6 bases, and 10 bases separated the two germline ends. Germline V CDR1 and CDR2: MDHEN, SYDVKM. The CDR3 has 13 amino acids. CDR3 DNA: TGTGCCAGCAGTATTCTCATGGCCGGGGAGCTGTTTTTT. It translates to CASSILMAGELFF.

This clonotype was observed a few times. The chain couples TRBV4-2 to TRBJ1-1, with D maybe TRBD1 (6 bases). V shed 4 bases and J shed 2 bases, with 14 bases lying between them. CDR3 length: 15 residues. Germline V gene lookup returns CDR1 LGHNA and CDR2 YNFKEQ. Written as DNA, the CDR3 is TGTGCCAGCAGCCCTCGACAGGTAGGAAACACTGAAGCTTTCTTT. Translated, it gives CASSPRQVGNTEAFF.

This clonotype was seen a few times. The chain employs TRBV7-2 and TRBJ1-1; D call uncertain. Trimming took off 5 bases at V and 12 bases at J, with 16 bases between the two ends. This CDR3 is 12 amino acids long. The V gene's germline CDR1 is SGHTA and CDR2 FQGNSA. DNA of the CDR3: TGTGCCAGCAGCCCACAAGCGGAGGGTACTTTCTTT. Its protein product is CASSPQAEGTFF.

This clonotype was seen many times. The V call is TRBV20-1, the J call TRBJ2-1; TRBD2 might be the D (6 bases). V was shortened by 5 bases and J by 3 bases, with 26 bases between the two germline ends. The CDR3 is 18 amino acids. Germline CDR1 DFQATT, CDR2 SNEGSKA (reference sequence). This chain's CDR3 is CSAHETSSATTIYNEQFF. For the CDR3, the DNA is TGCAGTGCTCACGAAACCTCTAGCGCCACCACCATCTACAATGAGCAGTTCTTC.

This clonotype came up many times. The chain has TRBV6-6 and TRBJ2-7; possible D gene TRBD2, 6 bases. The V end lost 8 bases, the J end lost 4 bases, and 15 bases lay between the germline ends. The germline V gene has CDR1 MNHNY and CDR2 SVGAGI (reference sequence). The CDR3 loop spans 13 amino acids. CDR3 sequence reads: CASGRDIGYEQYF. Here the CDR3 DNA reads TGTGCCAGCGGGCGGGATATCGGTTACGAGCAGTACTTC.

Ten or more counts support this clonotype. The rearrangement uses TRBV20-1 and TRBJ1-1; the D is unclear. This CDR3 spans 16 amino acids. With 0 bases removed from V and 0 bases from J, the gap between germline ends came to 14 bases. Germline values: CDR1 DFQATT, CDR2 SNEGSKA (reference sequence). DNA of the CDR3: TGCAGTGCTAGAGATATTGGGTGGGGAGTGAACACTGAAGCTTTCTTT. It is translated as CSARDIGWGVNTEAFF.

This rearrangement joins TRBV5-6 to TRBJ1-6; no reliable D call. The CDR3 extends over 17 amino acids. V lost 0 bases to trimming and J lost 3 bases, with 13 bases between them. Germline lookup yields CDR1 SGHDT and CDR2 YYEEEE. CDR3 coding DNA: TGTGCCAGCAGCTTGGGCTCTGGAGGTGACTATAATTCACCCCTCCACTTT. This translates into CASSLGSGGDYNSPLHF. Looking up the rest from reference TRBV5-6 and TRBJ1-6 gives the full variable domain: DAGVTQSPTHLIKTRGQQVTLRCSPKSGHDTVSWYQQALGQGPQFIFQYYEEEERQRGNFPDRFSGHQFPNYSSELNVNALLLGDSALYLCASSLGSGGDYNSPLHFGNGTRLTVT.

This clonotype was found a few times. The chain links TRBV20-1 to TRBJ2-3, with D unresolved. CDR1 is DFQATT, CDR2 SNEGSKA, per germline (reference sequence). This CDR3 contains 13 residues. Trimming took off 6 bases at V and 1 base at J, with 11 bases between the two ends. Here the CDR3 reads CSAPWPGTDTQYF. The CDR3 DNA reads as TGCAGTGCCCCTTGGCCGGGCACAGATACGCAGTATTTT.

This chain connects TRBV12-3 or TRBV12-4 to TRBJ1-6; D is unclear. The CDR3 spans 13 residues. V was pared by 6 bases and J by 5 bases, with 8 bases between. The chain's CDR3 is CASSRGDNSPLHF. CDR3 nucleotide sequence: TGTGCCAGCAGCCGGGGAGATAATTCACCCCTCCACTTT.

This clonotype was detected many times. This chain joins TRBV18 and TRBJ2-5, with D uncertain. With 3 bases removed from V and 1 base from J, the gap between germline ends came to 6 bases. Germline CDR1 and CDR2: KGHSH and LQKENI. CDR3 length: 13 amino acids. CDR3 DNA: TGTGCCAGCTCACCTCGACCCCAAGAGACCCAGTACTTC. Protein product: CASSPRPQETQYF.

The table lists this clonotype with many counts. This chain joins TRBV6-5 and TRBJ2-1; possibly TRBD1 for D (6 bases). CDR3 length equals 11 residues. V lost 7 bases, J lost 10 bases, and 11 bases lay in between. From germline, CDR1 is MNHEY and CDR2 SVGAGI. The CDR3 DNA is TGTGCCAGCAACCGAAGGGGGGAGCAGTTCTTC. Translated: CASNRRGEQFF.

This clonotype has more than one count but fewer than ten. The chain uses TRBV20-1 and TRBJ1-6, with D possibly matching TRBD1 (5 bases). The ends were cut back, 0 bases at V and 8 bases at J, with 14 bases in the middle. The CDR3 spans 15 residues. Per germline, CDR1 DFQATT and CDR2 SNEGSKA (reference sequence). CDR3 sequence reads: CSARDPGTPYSPLHF. The CDR3 region has the DNA TGCAGTGCTAGAGATCCCGGGACGCCGTATTCACCCCTCCACTTT.

This clonotype was picked up a small number of times. V and J are TRBV20-1 and TRBJ2-5; 7 bases are a match to TRBD2. The germline V gene has CDR1 DFQATT and CDR2 SNEGSKA (reference sequence). The junction had 12 bases not matched to a gene; V was cut back by 0 bases and J by 5 bases. This CDR3 region has 16 residues. The DNA for the CDR3 is TGCAGTGCTAGAGACCCTGCGGGAGATTCGGGCGAGACCCAGTACTTC. It codes for CSARDPAGDSGETQYF.

The chain carries TRBV5-6 and TRBJ1-2, with TRBD1 matching over 9 bases. This CDR3 contains 16 residues. Germline lookup yields CDR1 SGHDT and CDR2 YYEEEE. With 5 bases clipped from V and 3 bases from J, the junction kept 11 bases outside the gene matches. The CDR3 spells CASRQVTGGFDYGYTF. CDR3 nucleotide sequence: TGTGCCAGCAGGCAGGTCACAGGGGGCTTTGACTATGGCTACACCTTC.

V is TRBV6-2 or TRBV6-3 and J is TRBJ2-2; D unresolved. Deletions cut 0 bases from V and 9 bases from J, with 8 bases between. The germline V gene has CDR1 MNHEY and CDR2 SVGEGT. The CDR3 is 13 amino acids. The CDR3 DNA sequence: TGTGCCAGCAGTTACTCGGTCCCCCGGGAGCTGTTTTTT. Protein: CASSYSVPRELFF.

The chain uses TRBV5-6 and TRBJ1-2; D unresolved. Trimming shortened V by 4 bases and J by 0 bases, and 13 bases separated the two germline ends. The V gene's germline CDR1 is SGHDT and CDR2 YYEEEE. The CDR3 loop spans 15 amino acids. CDR3 sequence: CASSPTPGANYGYTF. The CDR3 DNA reads TGTGCCAGCAGCCCTACACCCGGGGCTAACTATGGCTACACCTTC.

This clonotype was seen only a few times. The genes are TRBV12-3 or TRBV12-4 and TRBJ2-3; D is undetermined. The CDR3 extends over 14 amino acids. Trimming stripped 1 base from V and 2 bases from J, with 7 bases between. The CDR3 loop reads CASSLGHDTDTQYF. The CDR3 DNA reads as TGTGCCAGCAGTTTAGGACACGACACAGATACGCAGTATTTT.

This clonotype has just a few counts. The gene calls are TRBV7-2 and TRBJ2-7; D is ambiguous. The CDR3 spans 13 residues. The V end was cut by 6 bases, the J end by 6 bases, with 15 bases between. From germline, CDR1 is SGHTA and CDR2 FQGNSA. The CDR3 nucleotides read TGTGCCAGCAGGCACCTCGCGGACGGCGAGCAGTACTTC. Its protein product is CASRHLADGEQYF.

A few counts support this clonotype. The chain recombines TRBV5-1 with TRBJ1-1; 8 nucleotides line up with TRBD1. The trim removed 3 bases at V and 5 bases at J, leaving 6 bases unmatched. Germline CDR1 SGHRS, CDR2 YFSETQ. This CDR3 is built from 14 residues. Here the CDR3 reads CASSSDRGETEAFF. CDR3 nucleotides: TGCGCCAGCAGCTCCGACAGGGGAGAGACTGAAGCTTTCTTT.